This T cell receptor beta chain was captured in a study of shared clonotypes between healthy human individuals. In its sample, this clone was seen a few times. Profiling relied on immunoSEQ multiplex PCR, and the TCRdb table lists in-frame clones only, not all of them. This sample has about 670,000 clones, with 72% found just once. Sequenced: memory CD4+ T cells sorted from blood. Subset here: CD45RA-negative fraction. This sequence was found in a woman aged 25 to 39 in good health.

The CDR3 region has the DNA TGTGCCACCAGCAGAGATCGCGGGGGCACCGGGGAGCTGTTTTTT. This codes for CATSRDRGGTGELFF. This chain joins TRBV15 and TRBJ2-2, with 7 bases identical to TRBD2. The CDR3 spans 15 residues. Germline CDR1 LNHNV, CDR2 YYDKDF (reference sequence). The trim removed 0 bases at V and 4 bases at J, leaving 2 bases unmatched.